This T cell receptor beta chain was found in a study of blood T cell repertoires in COVID-19. The repertoire was sequenced with immunoSEQ multiplex PCR; TCRdb's copy has only in-frame clones and lacks some. The sample has about 190,000 clones, around 83% seen once. The CDR3 contains 14 residues. V was shortened by 5 bases and J by 2 bases, with 9 bases between the two germline ends. Germline V CDR1 and CDR2: MNHEY, SMNVEV (reference sequence). This chain joins TRBV27 and TRBJ1-4; D perhaps matches TRBD1 (6 bases). Sequenced sample: peripheral blood. This TCR came from a woman between 40 and 55 years old with acute or convalescent COVID-19. The CDR3 loop reads CASSLRGTNEKLFF. The CDR3 bases are TGTGCCAGCAGTCTGAGGGGGACTAATGAAAAACTGTTTTTT.